This T cell receptor (beta chain) was sequenced for a study of cytomegalovirus exposure and HLA in healthy donors. Study results and caveats: Analyses of presence and absence presupposed an approximately uniform sequencing depth across donors. 150 to 200 TCR beta chains were listed as cytomegalovirus-associated. Immune exposure information comprised only CMV serostatus.

With 60 Vbeta and 13 Jbeta primers, the PCR was carried out. Profiling relied on immunoSEQ multiplex PCR, and the TCRdb table lists in-frame clones only, not all of them. This table has approximately 140,000 clones, just under 65% appearing once. The V gene end was trimmed by 7 bases and the J gene end by 2 bases; junction bases not matched to a gene: 7. Germline CDR1 reads MNHEY; CDR2 reads SMNVEV (reference sequence). CDR3 length equals 15 residues. Concerning this clone itself: What it binds is not known.

The chain links TRBV27 to TRBJ2-7; 11 bases are shared with TRBD1. This TCR came from a woman aged 60-70 years in good health and CMV-seropositive. Sequencing was performed on PBMCs. CDR3 sequence: CASISRTGGPYEQYF. CDR3 coding DNA: TGTGCCAGCATCTCCAGGACAGGGGGCCCCTACGAGCAGTACTTC.